These 21 T cell receptor beta chains came from one sample sequenced in a study of OX40 agonist ivuxolimab in advanced cancers. Assay used: immunoSEQ multiplex PCR; TCRdb lists only in-frame clones, some missing. The sample yields 55,000 to 95,000 clones, around 88% seen once. The sample in question was CD4+ or CD8+ T cells sorted from blood, obtained in a trial of the OX40 agonist ivuxolimab. Receptors originate from an adult with an advanced solid tumor such as melanoma, head and neck, liver or kidney cancer.

The CDR3 coding sequence is TGTGCCAGCAGTTACGACATGAATCAGCCCCAGCATTTT. It is translated as CASSYDMNQPQHF. This rearrangement joins TRBV6-5 to TRBJ1-5; the D is unclear. V lost 2 bases and J lost 4, with 6 bases in between. Germline CDR1 and CDR2: MNHEY and SVGAGI. This CDR3 has 13 residues.

The chain couples TRBV29-1 to TRBJ1-1; 7 bases line up with TRBD1. The CDR3 length is 12 residues. The germline V gene has CDR1 SQVTM and CDR2 ANQGSEA. V shed 2 bases, J shed 6 bases, and the junction held 3 bases outside the gene matches. This chain's CDR3 is CSVERDRAEAFF. CDR3 DNA: TGCAGCGTTGAACGGGACAGAGCTGAAGCTTTCTTT. The entire variable domain, with the rest obtained from reference TRBV29-1 and TRBJ1-1, is as follows: SAVISQKPSRDICQRGTSLTIQCQVDSQVTMMFWYRQQPGQSLTLIATANQGSEATYESGFVIDKFPISRPNLTFSTLTVSNMSPEDSSIYLCSVERDRAEAFFGQGTRLTVV.

The V and J genes are TRBV2 and TRBJ1-4; no definite D call. CDR3 size: 17 residues. CDR1 is SNHLY, CDR2 FYNNEI, per germline. Trimming took 6 bases from V and 0 from J, leaving 17 bases between them. The CDR3 protein is CASRDPWGSSTNEKLFF. The CDR3 DNA reads as TGTGCCAGCAGAGACCCTTGGGGTAGTTCAACTAATGAAAAACTGTTTTTT. Full variable domain (missing parts from reference TRBV2 and TRBJ1-4): EPEVTQTPSHQVTQMGQEVILRCVPISNHLYFYWYRQILGQKVEFLVSFYNNEISEKSEIFDDQFSVERPDGSNFTLKIRSTKLEDSAMYFCASRDPWGSSTNEKLFFGSGTQLSVL.

This clone turned up a few times. This chain uses TRBV9 with TRBJ2-2, with TRBD1 matching over 8 bases. V dropped 2 bases and J dropped 3; count of bases not matched to a gene: 3. Germline lookup yields CDR1 SGDLS and CDR2 YYNGEE. There are 15 residues in the CDR3. The CDR3 is CASSVTGVHTGELFF. DNA for the CDR3: TGTGCCAGCAGCGTGACAGGGGTGCACACCGGGGAGCTGTTTTTT.

The chain has TRBV5-4 and TRBJ2-2; TRBD1 might be the D (5 bases). The CDR3 runs 16 residues. The V and J ends lost 6 bases and 0 bases respectively, with 15 bases between them. Germline assignment: CDR1 SGHNT and CDR2 YYREEE (reference sequence). For the CDR3, the DNA is TGTGCCAGCACCCACAGCCAAGGGGCGAACACCGGGGAGCTGTTTTTT. This encodes CASTHSQGANTGELFF.

The chain couples TRBV2 to TRBJ1-5, with 10 bases lining up with TRBD1. Per the germline V gene, CDR1 is SNHLY and CDR2 is FYNNEI. The CDR3 consists of 15 residues. V lost 8 bases and J lost 7; bases outside the gene matches: 11. For the CDR3, the DNA is TGTGCCAGCGAGCTGCTGACAGGGGGCGGGCAGCCCCAGCATTTT. This gives the protein CASELLTGGGQPQHF.

This rearrangement joins TRBV5-1 to TRBJ1-5, with D possibly being TRBD1 (6 bases). This CDR3 region has 16 residues. The germline gives CDR1 SGHRS, CDR2 YFSETQ. V was clipped by 4 bases and J by 0 bases, with 14 bases between them. CDR3 nucleotide sequence: TGCGCCAGCAGCCCCGAGGGGGGCTATAGCAATCAGCCCCAGCATTTT. Protein sequence: CASSPEGGYSNQPQHF. The full variable domain, in which reference TRBV5-1 and TRBJ1-5 provide the parts outside the CDR3, is KAGVTQTPRYLIKTRGQQVTLSCSPISGHRSVSWYQQTPGQGLQFLFEYFSETQRNKGNFPGRFSGRQFSNSRSEMNVSTLELGDSALYLCASSPEGGYSNQPQHFGDGTRLSIL.

This chain joins TRBV7-8 and TRBJ2-7, with 14 nucleotides matching TRBD2. The length of the CDR3 is 16 residues. V shed 4 bases and J 2 bases; nucleotides not matched to a gene: 4. The germline gives CDR1 SGHVS, CDR2 FQNEAQ. The DNA of the CDR3 is TGTGCCAGCAGCTCGGGACTAGCGGGAGACCCCTACGAGCAGTACTTC. Its protein is CASSSGLAGDPYEQYF.

This chain links TRBV11-2 with TRBJ2-3, with 11 bases identical to TRBD2. The CDR3 is 17 amino acids. Looked up from germline, CDR1 is SGHAT and CDR2 is FQNNGV. Germline trimming cut 1 base from V and 8 bases from J; bases unmatched to any gene: 11. The CDR3 is CASSLAPGTSGESTQYF. In DNA, the CDR3 is TGTGCCAGCAGCTTAGCCCCCGGGACTAGCGGCGAAAGTACGCAGTATTTT.

The rearrangement links TRBV19 to TRBJ2-3; 11 bases line up with TRBD2. CDR3 length: 16 residues. Germline lookup yields CDR1 LNHDA and CDR2 SQIVND (reference sequence). V lost 4 bases and J lost 2; bases outside the gene matches: 5. The CDR3 DNA reads as TGTGCCAGTAGTAGAACTAGCGGGGGTTACACAGATACGCAGTATTTT. Translating gives CASSRTSGGYTDTQYF.

V and J are TRBV28 and TRBJ1-4; D is unresolved. V lost 3 bases and J 0 bases, leaving 8 bases between the germline ends. The CDR3 is 15 amino acids. Germline V lookup: CDR1 MDHEN, CDR2 SYDVKM. Here the CDR3 DNA reads TGTGCCAGCAGTTTCCAGAGTGCAACTAATGAAAAACTGTTTTTT. This sequence encodes CASSFQSATNEKLFF.

The V gene is TRBV10-2, the J gene TRBJ1-1; no definite D call. CDR3 length: 13 residues. From germline, CDR1 is WSHSY and CDR2 SAAADI. V shed 4 bases and J shed 4 bases, with 10 bases lying between them. CDR3: CASSVWDSTEAFF. The CDR3 region has the DNA TGCGCCAGCAGTGTGTGGGATTCCACTGAAGCTTTCTTT.

The chain is built from TRBV9 and TRBJ2-3, with D maybe TRBD2 (6 bases). The germline V gene has CDR1 SGDLS and CDR2 YYNGEE. The CDR3 spans 15 residues. V was pared by 6 bases and J by 2 bases, with 16 bases between. CDR3 protein: CASTPGVAATDTQYF. The CDR3 DNA sequence: TGTGCCAGCACCCCCGGGGTAGCGGCCACAGATACGCAGTATTTT.

The chain uses TRBV7-8 and TRBJ2-2, with D possibly matching TRBD1 (6 bases). CDR3 length: 17 amino acids. Per germline, CDR1 SGHVS and CDR2 FQNEAQ. Trimming left V 5 bases short and J 2 bases short, with 18 bases between. DNA of the CDR3: TGTGCCAGCAGCCCATCCCCTGGGGGCTCAAACACCGGGGAGCTGTTTTTT. Amino acid sequence: CASSPSPGGSNTGELFF.

The genes are TRBV5-1 and TRBJ2-5; 7 bases are shared with TRBD2. Trimming cost V 4 bases and J 4 bases; bases outside gene matches: 4. CDR3 length: 13 residues. Germline lookup yields CDR1 SGHRS and CDR2 YFSETQ. CDR3 nucleotides: TGCGCCAGCAGCCGGGGGGTAGGAGAGACCCAGTACTTC. As protein: CASSRGVGETQYF. Drawing the rest from reference TRBV5-1 and TRBJ2-5, the complete variable domain is KAGVTQTPRYLIKTRGQQVTLSCSPISGHRSVSWYQQTPGQGLQFLFEYFSETQRNKGNFPGRFSGRQFSNSRSEMNVSTLELGDSALYLCASSRGVGETQYFGPGTRLLVL.

V gene TRBV10-3 combines with J gene TRBJ2-7; possibly TRBD1 for D (6 bases). CDR1 ENHRY and CDR2 SYGVKD come from the germline V gene. Between the trimmed V and J ends, which lost 0 bases and 0 bases, there was a span of 15 bases. The CDR3 is 17 residues long. CDR3 protein: CAISESTQGLPSYEQYF. CDR3 coding DNA: TGTGCCATCAGTGAGTCGACCCAGGGGCTCCCCTCCTACGAGCAGTACTTC.

The rearrangement uses TRBV6-1 and TRBJ2-7; 11 bases align to TRBD1. CDR1 and CDR2 from the germline V gene are MNHNS and SASEGT. V was pared by 5 bases and J by 3 bases, with 6 bases of the junction left unmatched. This CDR3 contains 15 residues. The CDR3 coding sequence is TGTGCCAGCAGTTCAGCCGGGACAGGGGGCTACGAGCAGTACTTC. Translation: CASSSAGTGGYEQYF.

This sequence joins TRBV2 and TRBJ2-4; D not resolved. The CDR3 loop spans 13 amino acids. CDR1 SNHLY and CDR2 FYNNEI come from the germline V gene. Trimming pared 4 bases from V and 1 base from J, leaving 5 bases between. CDR3 protein: CASSAGAKNIQYF. CDR3 bases: TGTGCCAGCAGTGCCGGGGCCAAAAACATTCAGTACTTC.

The chain recombines TRBV6-1 with TRBJ1-2; 9 nucleotides match TRBD1. The J segment lost 4 bases and the V segment lost 8 bases, leaving 11 bases of the junction unmatched. This CDR3 spans 15 amino acids. Germline-derived CDR1 and CDR2 are MNHNS and SASEGT. CDR3: CASVGGQGLSYGYTF. The CDR3 nucleotides read TGTGCCAGCGTGGGGGGACAGGGACTCAGCTATGGCTACACCTTC.

This sequence joins TRBV6-6 and TRBJ2-2; 7 bases line up with TRBD2. Unmatched junction bases numbered 7, after V lost 0 bases and J lost 6 bases. Per germline, CDR1 MNHNY and CDR2 SVGAGI (reference sequence). The CDR3 covers 16 residues. In DNA, the CDR3 is TGTGCCAGCAGTTACTCGAGAGCGGGAAAGGCCGGGGAGCTGTTTTTT. Its protein product is CASSYSRAGKAGELFF.

V usage is TRBV6-5 and J usage is TRBJ1-1; the D gene is possibly TRBD1 (5 bases). The CDR3 has 14 amino acids. Trimming left V 0 bases short and J 6 bases short, with 11 bases between. Germline assignment: CDR1 MNHEY and CDR2 SVGAGI. CDR3 bases: TGTGCCAGCAGTTACTCGTTGGGACCGGCTGAAGCTTTCTTT. Protein sequence: CASSYSLGPAEAFF.